The 32 T cell receptor beta chains below were found in one sample sequenced in a study of cytomegalovirus exposure and HLA in healthy donors (dated by TCRdb to 2016 to 2017). Library preparation was by the immunoSEQ multiplex PCR assay. The multiplex PCR relied on a mix of 60 forward primers for TCR Vbeta segments and 13 reverse primers for TCR Jbeta segments. Held by TCRdb, this immuneACCESS table contains in-frame sequences only and omits some clones. Under half of the omission traces to an unresolved V gene where checked; the cause of the rest is unknown. The sample contains about 200,000 clones, 65% to 85% of them found a single time. Of the sample, 2.5% to 3.5% is held by the ten largest clones. Sequencing was carried out using PBMCs. All receptors derive from a woman aged 25 to 39 in good health and CMV-seronegative.

This rearrangement joins TRBV5-1 to TRBJ2-6; D is perhaps TRBD2 (6 bases). Trimming stripped 4 bases from V and 0 bases from J, with 20 bases between. The CDR3 loop spans 19 amino acids. Germline loops: CDR1 SGHRS, CDR2 YFSETQ. The CDR3 region has the DNA TGCGCCAGCAGCCCGCCCCTAGCGAACGCTCACTCTGGGGCCAACGTCCTGACTTTC. Protein sequence: CASSPPLANAHSGANVLTF. Combining the CDR3 with reference TRBV5-1 and TRBJ2-6 gives the whole variable domain KAGVTQTPRYLIKTRGQQVTLSCSPISGHRSVSWYQQTPGQGLQFLFEYFSETQRNKGNFPGRFSGRQFSNSRSEMNVSTLELGDSALYLCASSPPLANAHSGANVLTFGAGSRLTVL.

This clone occurred a few times. The chain recombines TRBV14 with TRBJ2-7; D is unclear. The germline CDR1 and CDR2 sequences are SGHDN and FVKESK. Between the trimmed V and J ends, which lost 0 bases and 1 base, there was a span of 10 bases. This CDR3 region has 15 residues. The CDR3 DNA reads as TGTGCCAGCAGCCAAGACTACAGCTTATCCTACGAGCAGTACTTC. It translates to CASSQDYSLSYEQYF. The variable domain in full, completed from reference TRBV14 and TRBJ2-7, reads EAGVTQFPSHSVIEKGQTVTLRCDPISGHDNLYWYRRVMGKEIKFLLHFVKESKQDESGMPNNRFLAERTGGTYSTLKVQPAELEDSGVYFCASSQDYSLSYEQYFGPGTRLTVT.

J is TRBJ1-5 and V is TRBV6-6, with D uncertain. Germline CDR1 and CDR2: MNHNY and SVGAGI (reference sequence). The CDR3 runs to 15 residues. Trimming stripped 0 bases from V and 7 bases from J, with 13 bases between. CDR3 nucleotides: TGTGCCAGCAGTTACTCGATATCCGCCGGGCAGCCCCAGCATTTT. It specifies CASSYSISAGQPQHF.

The chain recombines TRBV4-2 with TRBJ1-6; the match to TRBD1 covers 7 bases. Germline assignment: CDR1 LGHNA and CDR2 YNFKEQ. Unmatched junction bases numbered 10, after V lost 8 bases and J lost 6 bases. CDR3 length: 15 amino acids. DNA of the CDR3: TGTGCCAGCCATATGCCGGGACAGACTAATTCACCCCTCCACTTT. Residues: CASHMPGQTNSPLHF.

The sample holds one count of this clone. This chain links TRBV9 with TRBJ1-2; a weak D match, TRBD1 (5 bases). The V end was cut by 3 bases, the J end by 8 bases, with 14 bases between. The CDR3 has 13 residues. In germline, CDR1 is SGDLS, CDR2 YYNGEE. CDR3 amino acids: CASSAPGWGGYTF. The CDR3 region has the DNA TGTGCCAGCAGCGCTCCAGGGTGGGGAGGCTACACCTTC.

The chain uses TRBV9 and TRBJ2-3, with 7 positions matching TRBD2. The V gene's germline CDR1 is SGDLS and CDR2 YYNGEE. Trimming took 3 bases from V and 3 from J; bases not matched to a gene: 4. The CDR3 runs 14 residues. CDR3 DNA: TGTGCCAGCAGCGCAAGCGGGGCAACAGATACGCAGTATTTT. This translates into CASSASGATDTQYF.

The chain is built from TRBV5-6 and TRBJ2-3; TRBD2 agrees at 12 bases. This CDR3 comprises 15 residues. CDR1 and CDR2 (germline): SGHDT, YYEEEE. The J segment lost 5 bases and the V segment lost 3 bases, leaving 4 bases of the junction unmatched. The CDR3 region has the DNA TGTGCCAGCAGCTCCCCGGGACTAGCGGGAGATACGCAGTATTTT. Residues: CASSSPGLAGDTQYF.

Only a few counts were recorded for this clone. The V call is TRBV29-1, the J call TRBJ2-1, with D perhaps TRBD2 (5 bases). CDR3 length equals 17 residues. The V end lost 0 bases, the J end lost 6 bases, and 21 bases lay between the germline ends. Germline V gene data show CDR1 as SQVTM and CDR2 as ANQGSEA. This CDR3 reads CSVEDRAVRVRANEQFF. CDR3 DNA sequence: TGCAGCGTTGAAGATCGAGCTGTGAGGGTTCGGGCCAATGAGCAGTTCTTC.

The J gene is TRBJ1-1, the V gene TRBV7-6, with D perhaps matching TRBD1 (6 bases). Germline-derived CDR1 and CDR2 are SGHVS and FNYEAQ. The CDR3 consists of 16 residues. Trimming took 1 base from V and 0 from J, leaving 12 bases between them. CDR3 amino acids: CASSLGGGRLNTEAFF. In nucleotides, the CDR3 is TGTGCCAGCAGCTTAGGGGGGGGCAGACTGAACACTGAAGCTTTCTTT.

The rearrangement links TRBV5-4 to TRBJ2-5; TRBD2 agrees at 7 bases. CDR1 SGHNT and CDR2 YYREEE come from the germline V gene (reference sequence). Unmatched junction bases numbered 13, after V lost 4 bases and J lost 7 bases. The CDR3 spans 15 residues. The DNA of the CDR3 is TGTGCCAGCAGCCCCTTCTGGGGGAGGGAAGGGACCCAGTACTTC. Residues: CASSPFWGREGTQYF. Variable domain in full (rest from reference TRBV5-4 and TRBJ2-5): ETGVTQSPTHLIKTRGQQVTLRCSSQSGHNTVSWYQQALGQGPQFIFQYYREEENGRGNFPPRFSGLQFPNYSSELNVNALELDDSALYLCASSPFWGREGTQYFGPGTRLLVL.

The chain uses TRBV5-6 and TRBJ2-1; 7 nucleotides agree with TRBD1. V lost 2 bases and J lost 7; bases outside the gene matches: 9. Germline CDR1 SGHDT, CDR2 YYEEEE. This CDR3 comprises 15 residues. The CDR3 region is CASSFVDRTPNEQFF. The CDR3 region has the DNA TGTGCCAGCAGCTTCGTGGACAGGACACCGAATGAGCAGTTCTTC.

The rearrangement joins TRBV18 to TRBJ1-1; D is unresolved. The CDR3 runs 14 residues. The germline CDR1 and CDR2 sequences are KGHSH and LQKENI. The V end lost 4 bases, the J end lost 1 base, and 10 bases lay between the germline ends. CDR3 nucleotides: TGTGCCAGCTCACTTACCCTAGGGAACACTGAAGCTTTCTTT. Amino acid sequence: CASSLTLGNTEAFF.

The rearrangement links TRBV2 to TRBJ2-7; weak D call: TRBD2 (7 bases). Germline CDR1 SNHLY, CDR2 FYNNEI. This CDR3 is built from 14 residues. With 8 bases removed from V and 7 bases from J, the gap between germline ends came to 21 bases. For the CDR3, the DNA is TGTGCCAGCGCCGGGGGGCATTACTCTAGGGAGCAGTACTTC. Its protein is CASAGGHYSREQYF.

As for this clone: A junction boundary mismatches the germline segment, possibly from a read error. The chain has TRBV7-9 and TRBJ1-4; D remains ambiguous. This CDR3 region has 12 residues. Germline-derived CDR1 and CDR2 are SEHNR and FQNEAQ (reference sequence). This chain's CDR3 is CSSSLIAEKLFF. The CDR3 DNA sequence: TGTTCCAGCAGCTTAATCGCGGAAAAACTGTTTTTT.

The V call is TRBV7-2, the J call TRBJ2-2, with 9 nucleotides matching TRBD2. J gave up 1 base and V 4 bases, and 4 bases lay outside the gene matches. Germline-derived CDR1 and CDR2 are SGHTA and FQGNSA. This CDR3 is 16 amino acids long. CDR3 nucleotides: TGTGCCAGCAGCTCGCTAGCGGGGATGAACACCGGGGAGCTGTTTTTT. Its protein is CASSSLAGMNTGELFF.

The chain carries TRBV11-2 and TRBJ1-2; D gene uncertain. CDR3 size: 14 residues. Germline CDR1 is SGHAT and CDR2 is FQNNGV. V was pared by 5 bases and J by 5 bases, with 15 bases between. CDR3 amino acids: CASSLRTDGYGYTF. As DNA, the CDR3 is TGTGCCAGCAGCCTTCGGACTGACGGGTATGGCTACACCTTC.

The V and J genes are TRBV11-2 and TRBJ2-2, with a possible D match to TRBD2 (6 bases). This CDR3 contains 16 residues. CDR1 is SGHAT and CDR2 is FQNNGV in the germline V gene. The V end was cut by 1 base, the J end by 2 bases, with 11 bases between. The CDR3, as DNA: TGTGCCAGCAGCTTAGTCTTCGGGAGAAACACCGGGGAGCTGTTTTTT. It yields the protein CASSLVFGRNTGELFF.

This clone was counted a single time. The chain couples TRBV6-5 to TRBJ1-2, with TRBD1 matching 11 bases. With V trimmed by 5 bases and J by 8 bases, 7 bases remained unmatched. The CDR3 has 14 residues. The germline gives CDR1 MNHEY, CDR2 SVGAGI. CDR3 DNA sequence: TGTGCCAGCAGTACGGACAGGGGGCGAGAGGGCTACACCTTC. Amino acids: CASSTDRGREGYTF.

The CDR3 loop reads CASSFPNQPQHF. CDR3 nucleotides: TGTGCCAGCAGTTTCCCAAATCAGCCCCAGCATTTT. V gene TRBV6-5 combines with J gene TRBJ1-5; D is unclear. Germline CDR1 and CDR2: MNHEY and SVGAGI. The CDR3 loop spans 12 amino acids. Trimming took 4 bases from V and 4 from J, leaving 5 bases between them.

The CDR3 sequence: CSLRLAGGPYNEQFF. As DNA, the CDR3 is TGCAGCCTCCGACTAGCGGGAGGGCCCTACAATGAGCAGTTCTTC. The genes are TRBV29-1 and TRBJ2-1; TRBD2 matches 14 bases. In germline, CDR1 is SQVTM, CDR2 ANQGSEA. V shed 8 bases and J 2 bases; nucleotides not matched to a gene: 5. This CDR3 is 15 amino acids long.

The chain is built from TRBV13 and TRBJ2-1; 8 positions match TRBD2. CDR1 PRHDT and CDR2 FYEKMQ come from the germline V gene (reference sequence). This CDR3 is 16 amino acids long. J lost 3 bases, V lost 1 base, and 5 bases had no gene match. The CDR3 protein is CASSLVASGRYNEQFF. The CDR3 region has the DNA TGTGCCAGCAGCTTAGTGGCTAGCGGGCGCTACAATGAGCAGTTCTTC.

This sequence joins TRBV5-1 and TRBJ1-2; D is unclear. The germline V and J ends were trimmed by 1 base and 6 bases, with 16 bases remaining between them. CDR1 SGHRS and CDR2 YFSETQ come from the germline V gene. There are 15 residues in the CDR3. This CDR3 is CASSLTVFYRDGYTF. In DNA form, the CDR3 reads TGCGCCAGCAGCTTGACGGTCTTCTATCGGGATGGCTACACCTTC.

V is TRBV18 and J is TRBJ2-1; 10 bases line up with TRBD1. CDR3 size: 15 residues. The V and J ends lost 1 base and 5 bases, in that order; junction bases with no gene match: 2. Germline CDR1 is KGHSH and CDR2 is LQKENI. CDR3 protein: CASSPQGTGDNEQFF. The CDR3 region has the DNA TGTGCCAGCTCACCACAAGGGACAGGGGACAATGAGCAGTTCTTC.

The chain is built from TRBV27 and TRBJ1-1; D gene ambiguous. This CDR3 comprises 13 residues. Looked up from germline, CDR1 is MNHEY and CDR2 is SMNVEV (reference sequence). Trimming cost V 5 bases and J 3 bases, with 10 bases left between them. The CDR3 loop is CASSLNRDTEAFF. CDR3 in DNA: TGTGCCAGCAGTCTGAACAGAGACACTGAAGCTTTCTTT.

The chain combines TRBV30 with TRBJ2-6, with D possibly TRBD1 on 5 matching bases. CDR3 length equals 14 residues. Germline CDR1 and CDR2: GTSNPN and SVGIG (reference sequence). The V and J ends lost 6 bases and 0 bases respectively, with 9 bases between them. DNA of the CDR3: TGTGCCTGCTCAGGGATCTCTGGGGCCAACGTCCTGACTTTC. This sequence encodes CACSGISGANVLTF.

The chain carries TRBV25-1 and TRBJ2-1; 8 nucleotides line up with TRBD2. Germline V gene data show CDR1 as MGHDK and CDR2 as SYGVNS. There are 18 residues in the CDR3. V was clipped by 3 bases and J by 7 bases; unmatched bases: 17. The CDR3 reads CASSEPQGRRGGGNEQFF. In nucleotides, the CDR3 is TGTGCCAGCAGTGAGCCCCAGGGACGTCGGGGCGGGGGGAATGAGCAGTTCTTC.

The genes are TRBV10-3 and TRBJ2-7, with D perhaps TRBD1 (6 bases). Germline values: CDR1 ENHRY, CDR2 SYGVKD. The CDR3 spans 17 residues. With 0 bases removed from V and 0 bases from J, the gap between germline ends came to 15 bases. CDR3 protein: CAISESTGQRLSYEQYF. The CDR3, as DNA: TGTGCCATCAGTGAGTCGACCGGACAGAGACTCTCCTACGAGCAGTACTTC.

The J gene is TRBJ2-7, the V gene TRBV10-2, with 7 bases lining up with TRBD2. This CDR3 is 15 amino acids long. Germline CDR1 reads WSHSY; CDR2 reads SAAADI. V dropped 3 bases and J dropped 2; count of bases not matched to a gene: 7. CDR3 protein: CASSDPQRGTYEQYF. The CDR3 nucleotides are TGCGCCAGCAGTGATCCCCAGCGGGGCACCTACGAGCAGTACTTC.

This clone was seen a handful of times. The chain combines TRBV5-1 with TRBJ2-7; unclear D gene. Germline-derived CDR1 and CDR2 are SGHRS and YFSETQ. This CDR3 is 12 amino acids long. Trimming shortened V by 0 bases and J by 3 bases, and 4 bases separated the two germline ends. The CDR3 DNA sequence: TGCGCCAGCAGCTTGGATATCTACGAGCAGTACTTC. Amino acids: CASSLDIYEQYF.

This chain links TRBV4-1 with TRBJ2-5; 11 nucleotides agree with TRBD2. Germline V gene sequence: CDR1 MGHRA, CDR2 YSYEKL. Trimming cost V 0 bases and J 5 bases; bases outside gene matches: 11. The CDR3 is 18 amino acids. CDR3 protein: CASSQDRDSGRAGETQYF. For the CDR3, the DNA is TGCGCCAGCAGCCAAGATCGGGATAGCGGGAGGGCCGGGGAGACCCAGTACTTC.

V usage is TRBV5-1 and J usage is TRBJ2-1, with D possibly TRBD2 on 5 matching bases. This CDR3 spans 12 amino acids. The ends were cut back, 7 bases at V and 6 bases at J, with 11 bases in the middle. Germline V gene lookup returns CDR1 SGHRS and CDR2 YFSETQ. This CDR3 is CASALSGNEQFF. The CDR3 nucleotides are TGCGCCAGCGCCCTGAGCGGCAATGAGCAGTTCTTC.

This clone has just one count. The chain couples TRBV18 to TRBJ2-7; possible D gene TRBD2, 10 bases. The CDR3 spans 20 residues. Trimming left V 2 bases short and J 3 bases short, with 29 bases between. In germline, CDR1 is KGHSH, CDR2 LQKENI. CDR3 DNA sequence: TGTGCCAGCTCACCAGACTTGACAGGGGGTTGGCTAGCGGGGGTCTACGAGCAGTACTTC. This translates into CASSPDLTGGWLAGVYEQYF.